This entry features one T cell receptor beta chain sequence. Antigen unknown. The data were produced by immunoSEQ multiplex PCR, yet TCRdb's version contains in-frame clones alone and is incomplete. The sample holds roughly 120,000 clones, about 88% seen once. V was clipped by 1 base and J by 3 bases, with 4 bases between them. CDR3 length: 12 residues. The data were obtained in a study of T cell responses to AZD1222 COVID-19 vaccine. Broader study findings: Among the donors, most were white British and more were female, and clonal diversity was possibly underestimated. Spike-wide coverage was observed for vaccine-associated CD4 TCRs, with dominant responses at 160-218 and 743-854.

This sample comprised peripheral blood, obtained on day 0 of AZD1222 vaccination. The V and J genes are TRBV12-3 or TRBV12-4 and TRBJ2-7; D not certain. The TCR comes from an adult in good health. The CDR3 sequence: CASSLVRYEQYF. The CDR3 DNA is TGTGCCAGCAGTTTAGTACGCTACGAGCAGTACTTC.